A selection of T cell receptor beta chains follows, all from one sample in a study of T cell responses to AZD1222 COVID-19 vaccine. This table comes from immunoSEQ multiplex PCR, and its TCRdb copy is limited to in-frame clones, with some not included. The sample yields 90,000 to 120,000 clones, about 85% seen once. The sequenced sample was peripheral blood, obtained 28 days after the second AZD1222 dose. These receptors were taken from an adult who received the AZD1222 COVID-19 vaccine. Both conserved end residues are part of each CDR3. D genes are given only for firm matches. Part of the rows lack a size; the others show once, few, many or a class for expanded clones.

CDR3 DNA: TGTGCCAGCAGCGGGGTGGTCTCTGGGGCCAACGTCCTGACTTTC
CDR3 protein: CASSGVVSGANVLTF
V gene: TRBV27
D gene: -
clone size: -
CDR3 length: 15
J gene: TRBJ2-6

CDR3 DNA: TGTGCCAGCTCAAGGGATGGACAGCCTACAGATACGCAGTATTTT
CDR3 protein: CASSRDGQPTDTQYF
V gene: TRBV18
D gene: -
clone size: -
CDR3 length: 15
J gene: TRBJ2-3

CDR3 DNA: TGCGCCAGCAGCCAAGTATCGGGGGATTACACTGAAGCTTTCTTT
CDR3 protein: CASSQVSGDYTEAFF
V gene: TRBV4-1
D gene: -
clone size: -
CDR3 length: 15
J gene: TRBJ1-1

CDR3 DNA: TGCAGCGTTGAAATCTCACAGAATCAGCCCCAGCATTTT
CDR3 protein: CSVEISQNQPQHF
V gene: TRBV29-1
D gene: -
clone size: -
CDR3 length: 13
J gene: TRBJ1-5

CDR3 DNA: TGTGCCAGTAGTATAGTTGGGACAGGGAACAATGAGCAGTTCTTC
CDR3 protein: CASSIVGTGNNEQFF
V gene: TRBV19
D gene: TRBD1
clone size: -
CDR3 length: 15
J gene: TRBJ2-1

CDR3 DNA: TGTGCCAGCAGCTTAGAGGGGATTAACTATGGCTACACCTTC
CDR3 protein: CASSLEGINYGYTF
V gene: TRBV7-2
D gene: -
clone size: -
CDR3 length: 14
J gene: TRBJ1-2

CDR3 DNA: TGTGCCACCAGTGACCCTGGACAAGGCTTATACGTAGATACGCAGTATTTT
CDR3 protein: CATSDPGQGLYVDTQYF
V gene: TRBV24-1
D gene: -
clone size: -
CDR3 length: 17
J gene: TRBJ2-3

CDR3 DNA: TGTGCCAGCAGCCGGGGTCCAACAGGAGCTTTCTTT
CDR3 protein: CASSRGPTGAFF
V gene: TRBV3-1/TRBV3-2
D gene: -
clone size: -
CDR3 length: 12
J gene: TRBJ1-1

CDR3 DNA: TGTGCCAGCAGGTTGGGGCGGGGGTTCTACAATGAGCAGTTCTTC
CDR3 protein: CASRLGRGFYNEQFF
V gene: TRBV2
D gene: TRBD2
clone size: -
CDR3 length: 15
J gene: TRBJ2-1

CDR3 DNA: TGTGCCACCAGTGACCCCAGAGTGGGAAGGACCGGGGAGCTGTTTTTT
CDR3 protein: CATSDPRVGRTGELFF
V gene: TRBV24-1
D gene: -
clone size: -
CDR3 length: 16
J gene: TRBJ2-2

CDR3 DNA: TGTGCCAGTAGTTCCAGACAGGGCGGCTATGGCTACGCCTTC
CDR3 protein: CASSSRQGGYGYAF
V gene: TRBV19
D gene: TRBD1
clone size: -
CDR3 length: 14
J gene: TRBJ1-2

CDR3 DNA: TGTGCCAGCAGTTACGGGGACACCTATCAGCCCCAGCATTTT
CDR3 protein: CASSYGDTYQPQHF
V gene: TRBV6-2/TRBV6-3
D gene: -
clone size: once
CDR3 length: 14
J gene: TRBJ1-5

CDR3 DNA: TGTGCCAGCAGCTCAATGGGGGTTACTAATGAAAAACTGTTTTTT
CDR3 protein: CASSSMGVTNEKLFF
V gene: TRBV27
D gene: -
clone size: few
CDR3 length: 15
J gene: TRBJ1-4

CDR3 DNA: TGTGCCAGTAGTGAACAGAGTCGATATGGCTACACCTTC
CDR3 protein: CASSEQSRYGYTF
V gene: TRBV19
D gene: -
clone size: -
CDR3 length: 13
J gene: TRBJ1-2

CDR3 DNA: TGCGCCAGCAGCCAAGATGGAGGGACTAGCGGGGGGGCCTCGGATGAGCAGTTCTTC
CDR3 protein: CASSQDGGTSGGASDEQFF
V gene: TRBV4-3
D gene: TRBD2
clone size: -
CDR3 length: 19
J gene: TRBJ2-1

CDR3 DNA: TGTGCCAGCAGCTCCCTCCTCGGGGGGGGCGAGCAGTACTTC
CDR3 protein: CASSSLLGGGEQYF
V gene: TRBV7-2
D gene: TRBD2
clone size: -
CDR3 length: 14
J gene: TRBJ2-7

CDR3 DNA: TGCGCCAGCAGCTCAGTCGGCGTCCCCTACGAGCAGTACTTC
CDR3 protein: CASSSVGVPYEQYF
V gene: TRBV5-1
D gene: -
clone size: -
CDR3 length: 14
J gene: TRBJ2-7

CDR3 DNA: TGCGCCAGCAGCCAAGATCGCCTAGCGGGGGGATACAATGAGCAGTTCTTC
CDR3 protein: CASSQDRLAGGYNEQFF
V gene: TRBV4-3
D gene: TRBD2
clone size: -
CDR3 length: 17
J gene: TRBJ2-1

CDR3 DNA: TGTGCCATCAGTGATGGAGGTAGCAATCAGCCCCAGCATTTT
CDR3 protein: CAISDGGSNQPQHF
V gene: TRBV10-3
D gene: -
clone size: -
CDR3 length: 14
J gene: TRBJ1-5

CDR3 DNA: TGTGCCAGCAGCTCTCCGGGACAGGGGAACACTGAAGCTTTCTTT
CDR3 protein: CASSSPGQGNTEAFF
V gene: TRBV5-4
D gene: TRBD1
clone size: -
CDR3 length: 15
J gene: TRBJ1-1

CDR3 DNA: TGTGCCAGCAGTTTAGGCGGTAACTATGGCTACACCTTC
CDR3 protein: CASSLGGNYGYTF
V gene: TRBV27
D gene: -
clone size: -
CDR3 length: 13
J gene: TRBJ1-2

CDR3 DNA: TGTGCCAGCAGCTCTGGCAGGGGAGGCAATCAGCCCCAGCATTTT
CDR3 protein: CASSSGRGGNQPQHF
V gene: TRBV7-9
D gene: -
clone size: -
CDR3 length: 15
J gene: TRBJ1-5

CDR3 DNA: TGTGCCAGCAGTTGGGGCGGGACACCGAACACTGAAGCTTTCTTT
CDR3 protein: CASSWGGTPNTEAFF
V gene: TRBV27
D gene: -
clone size: -
CDR3 length: 15
J gene: TRBJ1-1

CDR3 DNA: TGTGCCGCCGGAAGGTACAGAAGGGCTTTCTTT
CDR3 protein: CAAGRYRRAFF
V gene: TRBV27
D gene: -
clone size: -
CDR3 length: 11
J gene: TRBJ1-1

CDR3 DNA: TGTGCCAGCAGCCAAGATCTGGGCTGGGCCCGAGCTAACTATGGCTACACCTTC
CDR3 protein: CASSQDLGWARANYGYTF
V gene: TRBV3-1/TRBV3-2
D gene: -
clone size: -
CDR3 length: 18
J gene: TRBJ1-2

CDR3 DNA: TGTGCCAGCAGCCCGGGACAGGGGGTGAGAGGGTCGGAAGAGCAGTACTTC
CDR3 protein: CASSPGQGVRGSEEQYF
V gene: TRBV13
D gene: TRBD1
clone size: once
CDR3 length: 17
J gene: TRBJ2-7

CDR3 DNA: TGTGCCAGCAGCCCGCGGGACAGGGACGTCCAGGGCTACACCTTC
CDR3 protein: CASSPRDRDVQGYTF
V gene: TRBV9
D gene: TRBD1
clone size: -
CDR3 length: 15
J gene: TRBJ1-2

CDR3 DNA: TGTGCCAGCAGCTTGGGGCAGTTCCAACCTTTTTCATCTGGAAACACCATATATTTT
CDR3 protein: CASSLGQFQPFSSGNTIYF
V gene: TRBV7-8
D gene: -
clone size: -
CDR3 length: 19
J gene: TRBJ1-3

CDR3 DNA: TGTGCCAGCACCCAATCTAGTGGGACAGGGGTCGGTAATTCACCCCTCCACTTT
CDR3 protein: CASTQSSGTGVGNSPLHF
V gene: TRBV28
D gene: TRBD1
clone size: -
CDR3 length: 18
J gene: TRBJ1-6

CDR3 DNA: TGTGCCAGCAGTTTAGACGGAAACTATGGCTACACCTTC
CDR3 protein: CASSLDGNYGYTF
V gene: TRBV12-3/TRBV12-4
D gene: -
clone size: once
CDR3 length: 13
J gene: TRBJ1-2

CDR3 DNA: TGTGCCTGGAGTGCCCCGCAGGGCAAGGACGAGCAGTACTTC
CDR3 protein: CAWSAPQGKDEQYF
V gene: TRBV30
D gene: -
clone size: -
CDR3 length: 14
J gene: TRBJ2-7

CDR3 DNA: TGCAGCGCGAGGACTAGGGGGGACGGTGAGCAGTTCTTC
CDR3 protein: CSARTRGDGEQFF
V gene: TRBV29-1
D gene: -
clone size: -
CDR3 length: 13
J gene: TRBJ2-1

CDR3 DNA: TGTGCCAGCAGCCGCTCGGGACGGGGGGTTGGTGAGCAGTACTTC
CDR3 protein: CASSRSGRGVGEQYF
V gene: TRBV5-4
D gene: TRBD2
clone size: -
CDR3 length: 15
J gene: TRBJ2-7

CDR3 DNA: TGTGCCAGCAGTGAAGCCCCTCTTTTGGCGGTAACTATGGCTAACACCTTC
CDR3 protein: CASSEAPLLAVTMANTF
V gene: TRBV6-1
D gene: -
clone size: -
CDR3 length: 17
J gene: TRBJ1-2

CDR3 DNA: TGTGCCAGCACCCAGGACGGAAGCGTGGGTCAGCCCCAGCATTTT
CDR3 protein: CASTQDGSVGQPQHF
V gene: TRBV2
D gene: -
clone size: few
CDR3 length: 15
J gene: TRBJ1-5

CDR3 DNA: TGTGCCAGCAGCCGACAGGTTAACTTCTACGAGCAGTACTTC
CDR3 protein: CASSRQVNFYEQYF
V gene: TRBV6-5
D gene: -
clone size: -
CDR3 length: 14
J gene: TRBJ2-7

CDR3 DNA: TGTGCCAGTAGTAGGACAGGGAGAACCGGGGAGCTGTTTTTT
CDR3 protein: CASSRTGRTGELFF
V gene: TRBV19
D gene: TRBD1
clone size: -
CDR3 length: 14
J gene: TRBJ2-2

CDR3 DNA: TGTGCCAGCAGCGCGGGACAGAACACTGAAGCTTTCTTT
CDR3 protein: CASSAGQNTEAFF
V gene: TRBV11-2
D gene: -
clone size: -
CDR3 length: 13
J gene: TRBJ1-1

CDR3 DNA: TGTGCCAGCAGGAGGGGTAGTACCTATGGCTACACCTTC
CDR3 protein: CASRRGSTYGYTF
V gene: TRBV7-2
D gene: -
clone size: -
CDR3 length: 13
J gene: TRBJ1-2

CDR3 DNA: TGTGCCAGCAAGCTACAGGTTAGCTATGGCTACACCTTC
CDR3 protein: CASKLQVSYGYTF
V gene: TRBV2
D gene: -
clone size: -
CDR3 length: 13
J gene: TRBJ1-2

CDR3 DNA: TGTGCCACCAGCGATCGGGGAAACTCTGGAAACACCATATATTTT
CDR3 protein: CATSDRGNSGNTIYF
V gene: TRBV15
D gene: -
clone size: -
CDR3 length: 15
J gene: TRBJ1-3

CDR3 DNA: TGTGCCAGCAGCTTGTCTGGGGTTGGGGAGACCCAGTACTTC
CDR3 protein: CASSLSGVGETQYF
V gene: TRBV7-3
D gene: -
clone size: once
CDR3 length: 14
J gene: TRBJ2-5

CDR3 DNA: TGTGCCAGCAGCTCGCAGGCGTACTATGGCTACACCTTC
CDR3 protein: CASSSQAYYGYTF
V gene: TRBV7-9
D gene: -
clone size: -
CDR3 length: 13
J gene: TRBJ1-2

CDR3 DNA: TGTGCCAGCGCTCAGGGCAGTTTTTCACCCCTCCACTTT
CDR3 protein: CASAQGSFSPLHF
V gene: TRBV9
D gene: -
clone size: -
CDR3 length: 13
J gene: TRBJ1-6

CDR3 DNA: TGTGCCAGCGGCTTAGGAGGCCATGGCTACACCTTC
CDR3 protein: CASGLGGHGYTF
V gene: TRBV6-5
D gene: -
clone size: once
CDR3 length: 12
J gene: TRBJ1-2

CDR3 DNA: TGTGCCAGCAGTTTAGCGGGAAATGAGCAGTTCTTC
CDR3 protein: CASSLAGNEQFF
V gene: TRBV12-3/TRBV12-4
D gene: -
clone size: -
CDR3 length: 12
J gene: TRBJ2-1

CDR3 DNA: TGTGCCAGCAGCTTAGGTGGAAGGGGTCAGTTCTTC
CDR3 protein: CASSLGGRGQFF
V gene: TRBV11-1
D gene: -
clone size: -
CDR3 length: 12
J gene: TRBJ2-1

CDR3 DNA: TGTGCCAGCAGCTTAGATGGGCGGTCACCCCTCCACTTT
CDR3 protein: CASSLDGRSPLHF
V gene: TRBV7-3
D gene: -
clone size: -
CDR3 length: 13
J gene: TRBJ1-6

CDR3 DNA: TGTGCCAGCAGCCAGACAGGGATCAATCAGCCCCAGCATTTT
CDR3 protein: CASSQTGINQPQHF
V gene: TRBV3-1/TRBV3-2
D gene: TRBD1
clone size: -
CDR3 length: 14
J gene: TRBJ1-5

CDR3 DNA: TGCGCCAGCAGCCAAGATCGGAACACTGAAGCTTTCTTT
CDR3 protein: CASSQDRNTEAFF
V gene: TRBV4-1
D gene: -
clone size: once
CDR3 length: 13
J gene: TRBJ1-1

CDR3 DNA: TGCGCCAGCAGCCAAGGGAATCAGCCCCAGCATTTT
CDR3 protein: CASSQGNQPQHF
V gene: TRBV4-1
D gene: -
clone size: few
CDR3 length: 12
J gene: TRBJ1-5

CDR3 DNA: TGTGCCAGCAGTTTAGGGTCGGAGCAGCCCCAGCATTTT
CDR3 protein: CASSLGSEQPQHF
V gene: TRBV27
D gene: -
clone size: -
CDR3 length: 13
J gene: TRBJ1-5

CDR3 DNA: TGTGCCAGCAGAGATTCGACAGGGTCTTACTACGAGCAGTACTTC
CDR3 protein: CASRDSTGSYYEQYF
V gene: TRBV27
D gene: TRBD1
clone size: -
CDR3 length: 15
J gene: TRBJ2-7

CDR3 DNA: TGTGCCAGCTCACCACCGGACGGAGATACGCAGTATTTT
CDR3 protein: CASSPPDGDTQYF
V gene: TRBV18
D gene: -
clone size: -
CDR3 length: 13
J gene: TRBJ2-3

CDR3 DNA: TGTGCCAGCTCAGAGGGGGATGGGGGATCCACTGAAGCTTTCTTT
CDR3 protein: CASSEGDGGSTEAFF
V gene: TRBV18
D gene: -
clone size: -
CDR3 length: 15
J gene: TRBJ1-1

CDR3 DNA: TGTGCCAGCTCACCACAGGGGGGAGAAGATTCACCCCTCCACTTT
CDR3 protein: CASSPQGGEDSPLHF
V gene: TRBV18
D gene: -
clone size: -
CDR3 length: 15
J gene: TRBJ1-6

CDR3 DNA: TGTGCCAGCAGCACGATTCCCATTTGTCATGAAGATACGCAGTATTTT
CDR3 protein: CASSTIPICHEDTQYF
V gene: TRBV3-1/TRBV3-2
D gene: -
clone size: once
CDR3 length: 16
J gene: TRBJ2-3

CDR3 DNA: TGTGCCAGCAGCTTAGGATCACGGATCGGAGAGACAGAGACCTTC
CDR3 protein: CASSLGSRIGETETF
V gene: TRBV7-9
D gene: -
clone size: -
CDR3 length: 15
J gene: TRBJ1-2

CDR3 DNA: TGTGCCAGCAGCCCCCAGACAGGGAACACTGAAGCTTTCTTT
CDR3 protein: CASSPQTGNTEAFF
V gene: TRBV9
D gene: -
clone size: -
CDR3 length: 14
J gene: TRBJ1-1

CDR3 DNA: TGTGCCATCCACAGGGGTGCGAGCACCGGGGAGCTGTTTTTT
CDR3 protein: CAIHRGASTGELFF
V gene: TRBV5-4
D gene: TRBD1
clone size: -
CDR3 length: 14
J gene: TRBJ2-2